Each of the 29 T cell receptor beta chains below was sequenced from the same sample in a study of T cell responses to AZD1222 COVID-19 vaccine. Generated by immunoSEQ multiplex PCR, the TCRdb table keeps only in-frame clones and is missing some. The data show about 120,000 clones, approximately 89% seen once. Sequencing was performed on peripheral blood, taken on day 0 of AZD1222 vaccination. The receptors stem from an adult in good health.

The J gene is TRBJ1-1, the V gene TRBV12-3 or TRBV12-4; unclear D gene. This CDR3 comprises 13 residues. V was trimmed by 7 bases and J by 2 bases, leaving 11 bases between them. DNA of the CDR3: TGTGCCAGCACCAATTACTTAAACACTGAAGCTTTCTTT. It yields the protein CASTNYLNTEAFF.

The chain has TRBV9 and TRBJ1-6, with D perhaps TRBD1 (6 bases). Germline CDR1 is SGDLS and CDR2 is YYNGEE. The V end lost 4 bases, the J end lost 7 bases, and 12 bases lay between the germline ends. The CDR3 is 14 amino acids. CDR3 sequence: CASSPRQENSPLHF. CDR3 nucleotides: TGTGCCAGCAGCCCCCGACAGGAAAATTCACCCCTCCACTTT.

The chain recombines TRBV14 with TRBJ1-6, with D maybe TRBD1 (6 bases). Looked up from germline, CDR1 is SGHDN and CDR2 is FVKESK. CDR3 size: 15 residues. V was trimmed by 1 base and J by 7 bases, leaving 11 bases between them. CDR3: CASSQGAGVNSPLHF. The CDR3 nucleotides are TGTGCCAGCAGCCAAGGTGCAGGGGTGAATTCACCCCTCCACTTT. The full variable domain, in which reference TRBV14 and TRBJ1-6 provide the parts outside the CDR3, is EAGVTQFPSHSVIEKGQTVTLRCDPISGHDNLYWYRRVMGKEIKFLLHFVKESKQDESGMPNNRFLAERTGGTYSTLKVQPAELEDSGVYFCASSQGAGVNSPLHFGNGTRLTVT.

This chain connects TRBV7-2 to TRBJ2-5; D is tentatively TRBD1 or TRBD2 (5 bases each). This CDR3 contains 13 residues. Looked up from germline, CDR1 is SGHTA and CDR2 is FQGNSA. V dropped 4 bases and J dropped 0 bases, with 6 bases sitting between them. The CDR3 DNA follows: TGTGCCAGCAGCTCGGGACACCAAGAGACCCAGTACTTC. Amino acids: CASSSGHQETQYF.

The J gene is TRBJ2-7, the V gene TRBV5-1; either TRBD1 or TRBD2 may fit D (5 bases each). Deletions cut 4 bases from V and 4 bases from J, with 15 bases between. CDR1 and CDR2 from the germline V gene are SGHRS and YFSETQ. This CDR3 region has 14 residues. CDR3 coding DNA: TGCGCCAGCAGCCTCGGACATTCGGGGTACGAGCAGTACTTC. Translating it yields CASSLGHSGYEQYF.

This clone was seen a few times. The V call is TRBV5-4, the J call TRBJ1-6, with D uncertain. The V and J ends lost 2 bases and 7 bases respectively, with 13 bases between them. This CDR3 contains 15 residues. Germline CDR1 SGHNT, CDR2 YYREEE (reference sequence). The CDR3 protein is CASSLEGQRNSPLHF. The CDR3 region has the DNA TGTGCCAGCAGCTTAGAAGGGCAGAGGAATTCACCCCTCCACTTT. The whole variable domain, remainder taken from reference TRBV5-4 and TRBJ1-6, is ETGVTQSPTHLIKTRGQQVTLRCSSQSGHNTVSWYQQALGQGPQFIFQYYREEENGRGNFPPRFSGLQFPNYSSELNVNALELDDSALYLCASSLEGQRNSPLHFGNGTRLTVT.

This chain joins TRBV4-1 and TRBJ2-3; D is possibly TRBD2 (5 bases). Looked up from germline, CDR1 is MGHRA and CDR2 is YSYEKL. V gave up 0 bases and J gave up 7 bases, with 11 bases separating them. The CDR3 has 14 amino acids. The CDR3 DNA follows: TGCGCCAGCAGCCAAGATGAGACTACCTATACGCAGTATTTT. Residues: CASSQDETTYTQYF.

This clone showed up just once. This rearrangement joins TRBV7-6 to TRBJ1-6, with 10 nucleotides matching TRBD1. Germline V gene lookup returns CDR1 SGHVS and CDR2 FNYEAQ. V shed 6 bases, J shed 0 bases, and the junction held 8 bases outside the gene matches. The CDR3 totals 18 residues. This CDR3 is CASSRNGQGVSYNSPLHF. CDR3 in DNA: TGTGCCAGCAGTCGCAACGGACAGGGGGTCTCCTATAATTCACCCCTCCACTTT. The whole variable domain, filled in from reference TRBV7-6 and TRBJ1-6, reads GAGVSQSPRYKVTKRGQDVALRCDPISGHVSLYWYRQALGQGPEFLTYFNYEAQQDKSGLPNDRFSAERPEGSISTLTIQRTEQRDSAMYRCASSRNGQGVSYNSPLHFGNGTRLTVT.

The rearrangement links TRBV15 to TRBJ1-1, with D hard to call. Per germline, CDR1 LNHNV and CDR2 YYDKDF (reference sequence). This CDR3 spans 14 amino acids. With 0 bases removed from V and 1 base from J, the gap between germline ends came to 6 bases. The CDR3 region is CATSREAENTEAFF. The CDR3 DNA reads as TGTGCCACCAGCAGAGAGGCAGAGAACACTGAAGCTTTCTTT.

The chain has TRBV10-3 and TRBJ1-1; no reliable D call. Germline V gives CDR1 ENHRY, CDR2 SYGVKD. This CDR3 region has 11 residues. With 3 bases removed from V and 10 bases from J, the gap between germline ends came to 9 bases. For the CDR3, the DNA is TGTGCCATCAGTGATTTTGCGGTAGCTTTCTTT. Its protein product is CAISDFAVAFF.

This clone came up once. The chain recombines TRBV4-1 with TRBJ2-6; D not certain. The V and J ends lost 1 base and 4 bases respectively, with 11 bases between them. The CDR3 runs 16 residues. Germline assignment: CDR1 MGHRA and CDR2 YSYEKL. CDR3 nucleotide sequence: TGCGCCAGCAGCCAAGTGATGGGTGCCGGGGCCAACGTCCTGACTTTC. It is translated as CASSQVMGAGANVLTF.

V usage is TRBV7-9 and J usage is TRBJ2-5; D possibly matches TRBD1 or TRBD2 (6 bases each). The CDR3 contains 16 residues. Germline CDR1 and CDR2: SEHNR and FQNEAQ (reference sequence). Trimming cost V 5 bases and J 0 bases, with 16 bases left between them. CDR3 sequence reads: CASSPRGAGYQETQYF. CDR3 sequence (DNA): TGTGCCAGCAGCCCGAGGGGGGCGGGCTACCAAGAGACCCAGTACTTC.

This chain uses TRBV11-1 with TRBJ2-7, with D unclear. The CDR3 spans 14 residues. Trimming took off 0 bases at V and 5 bases at J, with 11 bases between the two ends. CDR1 and CDR2 (germline): SGHAT, FQDESV (reference sequence). CDR3 nucleotides: TGTGCCAGCAGCTTAGCGATGCCTAATCACGAGCAGTACTTC. The encoded protein is CASSLAMPNHEQYF.

The chain carries TRBV7-9 and TRBJ1-5; TRBD1 agrees at 8 bases. J lost 7 bases, V lost 4 bases, and 3 bases had no gene match. The CDR3 runs to 13 residues. The germline gives CDR1 SEHNR, CDR2 FQNEAQ (reference sequence). CDR3 residues: CASSSRTGQPQHF. The CDR3 bases are TGTGCCAGCAGCTCACGGACAGGGCAGCCCCAGCATTTT.

The chain joins TRBV19 to TRBJ1-2; 8 bases line up with TRBD1. This CDR3 has 14 amino acids. Losses at the gene ends were 2 bases for V and 6 bases for J; bases not matched to a gene: 5. Per germline, CDR1 LNHDA and CDR2 SQIVND (reference sequence). CDR3 bases: TGTGCCAGTAGTATATATTCAGGGGGCGATGGCTACACCTTC. Residues: CASSIYSGGDGYTF.

This clone was observed once. This sequence joins TRBV4-1 and TRBJ2-7, with D perhaps TRBD2 (7 bases). Germline V CDR1 and CDR2: MGHRA, YSYEKL. The germline V and J ends were trimmed by 1 base and 4 bases, with 14 bases remaining between them. The CDR3 is 15 amino acids. CDR3 in amino acids: CASSQAGGGFYEQYF. In nucleotides, the CDR3 is TGCGCCAGCAGCCAAGCGGGCGGGGGCTTTTACGAGCAGTACTTC.

V is TRBV4-3 and J is TRBJ1-2; 10 bases align to TRBD1. This CDR3 has 15 residues. V trimming: 0 bases; J trimming: 4 bases; junction bases outside the gene matches: 2. In germline, CDR1 is LGHNA, CDR2 YSLEER. The CDR3 DNA reads TGCGCCAGCAGCCAAGAAAGGACAGGGGGCTATGGCTACACCTTC. Encoded protein: CASSQERTGGYGYTF.

This rearrangement joins TRBV6-5 to TRBJ1-2; 7 bases align to TRBD1. This CDR3 has 14 amino acids. Germline assignment: CDR1 MNHEY and CDR2 SVGAGI. With 6 bases clipped from V and 4 bases from J, the junction kept 8 bases outside the gene matches. The CDR3: CASRRDSSPYGYTF. CDR3 nucleotide sequence: TGTGCCAGCAGAAGGGACAGTTCGCCCTATGGCTACACCTTC.

The chain couples TRBV7-3 to TRBJ2-1; 8 positions agree with TRBD2. The V gene end was trimmed by 3 bases and the J gene end by 5 bases; junction bases not matched to a gene: 6. The CDR3 is 15 residues long. Germline CDR1 SGHTA, CDR2 FQGTGA. CDR3 in amino acids: CASSFTSGANNEQFF. CDR3 bases: TGTGCCAGCAGCTTTACTAGCGGCGCGAACAATGAGCAGTTCTTC.

The rearrangement links TRBV5-6 to TRBJ1-2; 7 nucleotides line up with TRBD1. Per the germline V gene, CDR1 is SGHDT and CDR2 is YYEEEE. The CDR3 loop spans 15 amino acids. With V trimmed by 0 bases and J by 3 bases, 5 bases remained unmatched. This CDR3 reads CASSLEGGSDYGYTF. CDR3 DNA sequence: TGTGCCAGCAGCTTGGAAGGGGGCTCGGACTATGGCTACACCTTC.

The rearrangement joins TRBV6-5 to TRBJ2-7, with D perhaps matching TRBD2 (5 bases). V lost 8 bases and J 3 bases, leaving 5 bases between the germline ends. CDR3 size: 10 residues. CDR1 is MNHEY, CDR2 SVGAGI, per germline. CDR3 amino acids: CASRGYEQYF. CDR3 nucleotides: TGTGCCAGCCGGGGCTACGAGCAGTACTTC.

This clone occurred a few times. The chain recombines TRBV7-9 with TRBJ2-7; no definite D call. Germline V lookup: CDR1 SEHNR, CDR2 FQNEAQ (reference sequence). The V and J ends lost 8 bases and 0 bases respectively, with 17 bases between them. CDR3 length: 15 residues. CDR3 bases: TGTGCCAGCCCCACCCTAAGAAGGTTCTCCTACGAGCAGTACTTC. Translating it yields CASPTLRRFSYEQYF. The entire variable domain, with the rest obtained from reference TRBV7-9 and TRBJ2-7, is as follows: DTGVSQNPRHKITKRGQNVTFRCDPISEHNRLYWYRQTLGQGPEFLTYFQNEAQLEKSRLLSDRFSAERPKGSFSTLEIQRTEQGDSAMYLCASPTLRRFSYEQYFGPGTRLTVT.

The genes are TRBV19 and TRBJ2-5, with TRBD2 matching 10 bases. CDR3 size: 16 residues. V lost 1 base and J lost 7; bases outside the gene matches: 9. CDR1 and CDR2 (germline): LNHDA, SQIVND (reference sequence). The DNA for the CDR3 is TGTGCCAGTAGTATAGTTGGGACTAGCGCGCCCGCGACCCAGTACTTC. It translates to CASSIVGTSAPATQYF.

The rearrangement joins TRBV7-2 to TRBJ2-2; 12 bases map to TRBD2. The CDR3 extends over 14 amino acids. The germline V gene has CDR1 SGHTA and CDR2 FQGNSA. Trimming at V came to 5 bases and at J to 5 bases, leaving 0 bases not matched to a gene. The DNA of the CDR3 is TGTGCCAGCAGCGGGACTAGCGGGACCGGGGAGCTGTTTTTT. Its protein is CASSGTSGTGELFF.

The CDR3 spells CASSSRDGANYGYTF. CDR3 bases: TGTGCCAGCAGCTCGCGGGACGGGGCTAACTATGGCTACACCTTC. V gene TRBV7-2 combines with J gene TRBJ1-2; TRBD1 might be the D (5 bases). The germline V gene has CDR1 SGHTA and CDR2 FQGNSA. Trimming removed 4 bases from V and 0 bases from J, with 12 bases in between. The CDR3 contains 15 residues.

The chain joins TRBV19 to TRBJ2-2; D is undetermined. Germline values: CDR1 LNHDA, CDR2 SQIVND (reference sequence). There are 11 residues in the CDR3. Trimming removed 9 bases at V and 6 bases at J, with 8 bases between. The CDR3 sequence: CASKRAGELFF. The CDR3 region has the DNA TGTGCCAGCAAGAGAGCCGGGGAGCTGTTTTTT.

The chain joins TRBV13 to TRBJ2-7; D may be TRBD1 (6 bases). The CDR3 loop spans 14 amino acids. Germline CDR1 reads PRHDT; CDR2 reads FYEKMQ (reference sequence). V was pared by 3 bases and J by 5 bases, with 14 bases between. CDR3 loop: CASSFNTGINEQYF. CDR3 coding DNA: TGTGCCAGCAGCTTTAATACAGGGATCAACGAGCAGTACTTC.

The chain links TRBV12-5 to TRBJ2-7, with a possible D match to TRBD2 (6 bases). Looked up from germline, CDR1 is LGHNT and CDR2 is FRNRAP. The CDR3 is 14 residues long. V lost 3 bases, J lost 0 bases, and 9 bases lay in between. The CDR3, as DNA: TGTGCTAGTGGTTTAGGAGGGAGCTCCTACGAGCAGTACTTC. It specifies CASGLGGSSYEQYF.

The chain employs TRBV7-9 and TRBJ1-1, with TRBD1 matching over 9 bases. CDR3 size: 16 residues. From germline, CDR1 is SEHNR and CDR2 FQNEAQ (reference sequence). Losses at the gene ends were 1 base for V and 4 bases for J; bases not matched to a gene: 7. The CDR3 region has the DNA TGTGCCAGCAGCTTAGGGGACAGGGCGGGGAGCACTGAAGCTTTCTTT. Its translation is CASSLGDRAGSTEAFF. The whole variable domain, filled in from reference TRBV7-9 and TRBJ1-1, reads DTGVSQNPRHKITKRGQNVTFRCDPISEHNRLYWYRQTLGQGPEFLTYFQNEAQLEKSRLLSDRFSAERPKGSFSTLEIQRTEQGDSAMYLCASSLGDRAGSTEAFFGQGTRLTVV.